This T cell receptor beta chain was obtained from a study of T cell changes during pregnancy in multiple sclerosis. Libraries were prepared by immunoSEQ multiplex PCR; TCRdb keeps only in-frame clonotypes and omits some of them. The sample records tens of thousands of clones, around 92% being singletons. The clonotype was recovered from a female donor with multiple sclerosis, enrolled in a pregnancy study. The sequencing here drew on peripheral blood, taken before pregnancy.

The CDR3 loop reads CASSVMRMSPLHF. The CDR3 region has the DNA TGTGCCAGTAGCGTGATGAGGATGTCACCCCTCCACTTT. The chain combines TRBV19 with TRBJ1-6; D gene ambiguous. V was clipped by 6 bases and J by 10 bases, with 13 bases between them. This CDR3 is built from 13 residues. Germline lookup yields CDR1 LNHDA and CDR2 SQIVND (reference sequence).